This T cell receptor beta chain appears in the sequencing data of a study of cytomegalovirus exposure and HLA in healthy donors. Regarding the study as a whole: Later analysis demonstrated an association between a missense DCLRE1C variant and TCR beta V- and J-gene trimming. The majority of CMV-associated TCR beta chains were reported as apparently HLA-restricted in a later analysis. High specificity and sensitivity for cytomegalovirus status were reported for the classifier.

The PCR was carried out with 60 Vbeta primers and 13 Jbeta primers. Clones were sequenced by immunoSEQ multiplex PCR, and TCRdb holds only the in-frame ones, with some missing. The data show about 140,000 clones, with around 82% seen just once and 2% to 3% held by the top ten. Details on this clone: The target antigen is unknown.

The V gene end was trimmed by 1 base and the J gene end by 2 bases; junction bases not matched to a gene: 11. The CDR3 is 18 amino acids. CDR1 SGHTA and CDR2 FQGNSA come from the germline V gene. This TCR derives from a man between 50 and 59 years old in good health and CMV-seronegative. Sequenced material: PBMCs. The rearrangement joins TRBV7-2 to TRBJ2-3; 8 positions agree with TRBD2. CDR3 sequence: CASSLGVGLAGITDTQYF. DNA of the CDR3: TGTGCCAGCAGCTTAGGCGTGGGGCTAGCGGGCATCACAGATACGCAGTATTTT.